This T cell receptor beta chain was retrieved from a study of CD8 T cells in Susac syndrome (dated by TCRdb to about 2019). With respect to the entire study: Repertoire sequencing was used to test whether CD8+ T cell activation and differentiation in Susac syndrome was antigen driven.

RNA was extracted using the RNeasy kit, and about 0.45 to 1 ug of the RNA was reverse transcribed with random hexamers. The immunoSEQ multiplex PCR assay, which covers 54 Vbeta and 13 Jbeta segments, was used to amplify TCR beta CDR3 regions. PCR amplification bias was corrected using a synthetic template baseline for primer optimization and computational correction. Turning to the authors' computational methods: Reads were annotated to V, D and J genes according to IMGT and were analyzed with immunoSEQ Analyzer, with only productive sequences retained. To calculate clonality, Shannon entropy was normalized by log2 of the number of productive unique sequences and then subtracted from one. For each patient and control, public and private clones were evaluated among the 100 most prevalent clones. Clones were defined as Susac-specific when absent from the healthy and MS cohorts, from fewer than 1,200 published viral clones and from other ImmuneACCESS disease sequences. TCRdb itself trimmed the public reads at Q25 with fastp, ran MiXCR and retained productive beta chains. Here each entry gathers all rows of one CDR3 protein and keeps the most common genes and DNA. For this entry, the V and J calls and clone size follow TCRdb and not the study's own pipeline. The sample profile shows some 170,000 distinct CDR3 sequences; roughly 94% of them were found once. Roughly 0.099% of the sample belongs to the ten largest clones.

Peripheral blood CD8+ and CD4+ T cells from healthy donors, Susac syndrome patients and multiple sclerosis patients were profiled using high-throughput TCR beta sequencing. Multiple sclerosis controls were treatment-naive patients with stable or active relapsing-remitting disease fulfilling revised McDonald criteria. CD8+ TEMRA cells were enriched by FACS, while bulk CD8+ and CD4+ T cells were purified by magnetic negative isolation. Blood was drawn into EDTA tubes, processed within 24 hours, and PBMCs were isolated by density gradient centrifugation. PBMCs intended for TCR sequencing were cryopreserved in liquid nitrogen and thawed later in a water bath at 37 degrees C. A purity of at least 90% was achieved for sorted or isolated CD4+, CD8+ and CD8+ TEMRA cells. Findings and caveats that apply to the study as a whole: The TCR sequencing and HLA analysis was acknowledged to have included a relatively small number of individuals.

As regards this clonotype: This receptor's antigen is unknown. Base qualities are missing; no much larger clone stands one base away.

Taken from the germline V gene, the CDR1 and CDR2 loops are MNHEY and SVGAGI. The junction carries 9 bases between V and J, which are trimmed by 3 bases and 4 bases respectively. The CDR3 runs 13 residues from the cysteine to the phenylalanine. CDR3 DNA is the only sequence kept; it has 39 bases, read in frame from the first base. This clonotype was sampled from a human donor with multiple sclerosis. The sequenced material came from CD4+ T cells from PBMCs. The chain joins TRBV6-5 to TRBJ1-1; D gene: possibly TRBD1, on 5 matching bases. The CDR3 reads CASSYGGRTEAFF. The DNA sequence follows: TGTGCCAGCAGTTATGGGGGTCGCACTGAAGCTTTCTTT.